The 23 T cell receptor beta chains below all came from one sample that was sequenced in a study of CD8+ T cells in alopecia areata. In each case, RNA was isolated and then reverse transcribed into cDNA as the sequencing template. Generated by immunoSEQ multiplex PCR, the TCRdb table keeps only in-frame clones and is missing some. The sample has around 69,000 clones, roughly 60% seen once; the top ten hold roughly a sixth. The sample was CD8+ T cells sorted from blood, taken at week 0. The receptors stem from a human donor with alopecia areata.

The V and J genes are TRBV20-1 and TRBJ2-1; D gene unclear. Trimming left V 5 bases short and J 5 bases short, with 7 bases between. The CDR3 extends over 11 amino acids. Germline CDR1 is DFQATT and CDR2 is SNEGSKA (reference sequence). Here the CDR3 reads CSAEINNEQFF. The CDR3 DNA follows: TGCAGTGCTGAGATTAACAATGAGCAGTTCTTC.

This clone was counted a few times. CDR3 in amino acids: CASSLAVGEHTGELFF. For the CDR3, the DNA is TGCGCCAGCAGCTTGGCCGTGGGGGAGCACACCGGGGAGCTGTTTTTT. The genes are TRBV5-1 and TRBJ2-2; D possibly uses TRBD1 or TRBD2 (5 bases each). Per germline, CDR1 SGHRS and CDR2 YFSETQ. Trimming shortened V by 0 bases and J by 3 bases, and 12 bases separated the two germline ends. This CDR3 spans 16 amino acids.

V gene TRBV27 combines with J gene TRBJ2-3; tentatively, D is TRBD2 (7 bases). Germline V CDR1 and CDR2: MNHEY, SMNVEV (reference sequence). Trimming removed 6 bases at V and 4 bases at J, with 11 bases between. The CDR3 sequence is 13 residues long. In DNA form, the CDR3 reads TGTGCCAGCAGCTGGGGGGGGCCAGATACGCAGTATTTT. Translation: CASSWGGPDTQYF.

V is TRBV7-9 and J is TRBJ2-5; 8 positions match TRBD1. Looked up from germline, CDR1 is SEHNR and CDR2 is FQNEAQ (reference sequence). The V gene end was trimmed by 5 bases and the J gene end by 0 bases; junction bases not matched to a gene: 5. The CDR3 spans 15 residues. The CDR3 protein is CASSVWGQDQETQYF. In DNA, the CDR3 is TGTGCCAGCAGCGTATGGGGACAGGACCAAGAGACCCAGTACTTC.

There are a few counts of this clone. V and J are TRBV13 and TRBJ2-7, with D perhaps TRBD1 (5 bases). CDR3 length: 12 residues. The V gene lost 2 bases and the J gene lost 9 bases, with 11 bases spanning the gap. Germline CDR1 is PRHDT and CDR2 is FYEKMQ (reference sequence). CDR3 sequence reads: CASSLSLQGQYF. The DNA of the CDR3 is TGTGCCAGCAGCTTAAGTCTGCAGGGGCAGTACTTC.

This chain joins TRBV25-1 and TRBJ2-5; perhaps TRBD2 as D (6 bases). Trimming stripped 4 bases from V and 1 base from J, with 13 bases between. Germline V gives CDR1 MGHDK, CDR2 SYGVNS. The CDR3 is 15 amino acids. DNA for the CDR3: TGTGCCAGCAGTGTCACAGCGGGCGGCCAAGAGACCCAGTACTTC. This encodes CASSVTAGGQETQYF.

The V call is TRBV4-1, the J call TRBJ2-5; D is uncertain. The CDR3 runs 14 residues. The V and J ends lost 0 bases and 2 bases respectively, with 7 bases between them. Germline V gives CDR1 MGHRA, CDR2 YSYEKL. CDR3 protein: CASSQDRGQETQYF. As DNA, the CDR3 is TGCGCCAGCAGCCAAGATCGAGGTCAAGAGACCCAGTACTTC.

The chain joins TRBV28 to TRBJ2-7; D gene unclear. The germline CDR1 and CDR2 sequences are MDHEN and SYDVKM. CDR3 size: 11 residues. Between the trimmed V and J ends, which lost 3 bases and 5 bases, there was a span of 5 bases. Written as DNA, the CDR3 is TGTGCCAGCAGTTTTGTCCACGAGCAGTACTTC. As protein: CASSFVHEQYF.

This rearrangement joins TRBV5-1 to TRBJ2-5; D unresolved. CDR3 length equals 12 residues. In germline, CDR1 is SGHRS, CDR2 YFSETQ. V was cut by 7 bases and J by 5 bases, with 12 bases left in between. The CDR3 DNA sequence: TGCGCCAGCGGCGGTCCCTGGGAGACCCAGTACTTC. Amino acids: CASGGPWETQYF. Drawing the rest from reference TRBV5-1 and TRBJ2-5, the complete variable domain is KAGVTQTPRYLIKTRGQQVTLSCSPISGHRSVSWYQQTPGQGLQFLFEYFSETQRNKGNFPGRFSGRQFSNSRSEMNVSTLELGDSALYLCASGGPWETQYFGPGTRLLVL.

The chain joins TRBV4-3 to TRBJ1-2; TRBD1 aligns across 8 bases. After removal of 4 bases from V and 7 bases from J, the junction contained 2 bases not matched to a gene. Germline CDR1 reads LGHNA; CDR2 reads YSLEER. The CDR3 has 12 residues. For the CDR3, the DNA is TGCGCCAGCAGCCGGACAGGGTTTGGCTACACCTTC. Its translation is CASSRTGFGYTF.

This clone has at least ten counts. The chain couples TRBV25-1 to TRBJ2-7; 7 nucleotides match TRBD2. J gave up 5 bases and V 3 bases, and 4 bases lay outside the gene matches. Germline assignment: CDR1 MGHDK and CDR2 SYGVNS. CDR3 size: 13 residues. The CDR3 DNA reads TGTGCCAGCAGTGATGCCGGGGGGAACGAGCAGTACTTC. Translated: CASSDAGGNEQYF.

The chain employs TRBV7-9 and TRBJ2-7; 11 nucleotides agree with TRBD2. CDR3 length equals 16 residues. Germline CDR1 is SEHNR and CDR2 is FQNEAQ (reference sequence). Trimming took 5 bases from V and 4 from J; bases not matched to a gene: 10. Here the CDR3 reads CASSHPSGTSGYEQYF. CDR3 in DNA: TGTGCCAGCAGCCATCCATCCGGGACTAGCGGATACGAGCAGTACTTC.

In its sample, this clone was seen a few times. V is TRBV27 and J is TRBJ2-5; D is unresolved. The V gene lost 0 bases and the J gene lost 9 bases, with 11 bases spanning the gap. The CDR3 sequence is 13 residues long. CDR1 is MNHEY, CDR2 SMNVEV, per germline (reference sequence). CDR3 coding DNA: TGTGCCAGCAGTTTATCGTCCGGCTGGGCCCAGTACTTC. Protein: CASSLSSGWAQYF.

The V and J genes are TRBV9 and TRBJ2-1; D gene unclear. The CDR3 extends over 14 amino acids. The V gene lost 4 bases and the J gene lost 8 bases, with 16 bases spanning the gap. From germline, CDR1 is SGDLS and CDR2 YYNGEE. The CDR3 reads CASSLFSHRDEQFF. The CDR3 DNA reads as TGTGCCAGCAGCCTCTTCTCGCATCGCGATGAGCAGTTCTTC.

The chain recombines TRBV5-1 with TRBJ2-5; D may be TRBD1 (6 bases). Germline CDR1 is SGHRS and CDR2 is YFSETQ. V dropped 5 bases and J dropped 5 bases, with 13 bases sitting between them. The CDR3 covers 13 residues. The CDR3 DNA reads TGCGCCAGCAGGCCCAAGGGGGAGGAGACCCAGTACTTC. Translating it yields CASRPKGEETQYF.

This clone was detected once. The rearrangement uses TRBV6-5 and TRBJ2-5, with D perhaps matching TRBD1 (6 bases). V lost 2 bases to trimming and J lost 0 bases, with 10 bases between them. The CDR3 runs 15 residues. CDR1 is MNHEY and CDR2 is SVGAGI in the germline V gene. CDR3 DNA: TGTGCCAGCAGTTACAGGGCAGGGGACCAAGAGACCCAGTACTTC. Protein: CASSYRAGDQETQYF.

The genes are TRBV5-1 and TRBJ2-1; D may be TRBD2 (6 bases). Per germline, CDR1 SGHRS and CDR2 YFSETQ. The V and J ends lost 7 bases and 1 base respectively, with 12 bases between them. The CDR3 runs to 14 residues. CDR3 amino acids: CASGDGGSYNEQFF. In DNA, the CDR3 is TGCGCCAGCGGGGACGGGGGTTCCTACAATGAGCAGTTCTTC.

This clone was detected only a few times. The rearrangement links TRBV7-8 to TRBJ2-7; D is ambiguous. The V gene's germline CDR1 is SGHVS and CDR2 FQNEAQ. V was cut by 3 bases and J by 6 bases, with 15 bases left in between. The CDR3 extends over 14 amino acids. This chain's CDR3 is CASSLDAATVEQYF. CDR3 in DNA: TGTGCCAGCAGCTTGGACGCTGCGACCGTCGAGCAGTACTTC.

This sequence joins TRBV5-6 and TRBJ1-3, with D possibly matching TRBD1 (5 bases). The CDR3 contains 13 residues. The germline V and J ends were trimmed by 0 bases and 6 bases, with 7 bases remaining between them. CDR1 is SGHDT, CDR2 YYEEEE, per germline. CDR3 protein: CASSLGQLNTIYF. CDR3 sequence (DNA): TGTGCCAGCAGCTTGGGACAGCTAAACACCATATATTTT.

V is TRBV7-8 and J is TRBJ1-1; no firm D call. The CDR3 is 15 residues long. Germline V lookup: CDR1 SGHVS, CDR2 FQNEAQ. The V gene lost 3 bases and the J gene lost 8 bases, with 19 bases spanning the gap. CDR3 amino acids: CASSFATTSLAEAFF. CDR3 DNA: TGTGCCAGCAGCTTCGCGACGACTTCGCTAGCCGAAGCTTTCTTT.

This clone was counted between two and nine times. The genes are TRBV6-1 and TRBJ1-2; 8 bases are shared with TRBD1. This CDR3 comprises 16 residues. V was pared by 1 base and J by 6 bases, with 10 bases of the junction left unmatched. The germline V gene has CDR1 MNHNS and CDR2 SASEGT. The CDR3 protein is CASSEVMQGATDGYTF. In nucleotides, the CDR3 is TGTGCCAGCAGTGAAGTGATGCAGGGGGCAACGGATGGCTACACCTTC.

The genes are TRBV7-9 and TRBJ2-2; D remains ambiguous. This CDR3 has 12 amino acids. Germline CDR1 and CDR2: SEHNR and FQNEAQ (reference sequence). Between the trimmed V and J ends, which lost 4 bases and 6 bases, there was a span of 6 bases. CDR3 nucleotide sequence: TGTGCCAGCAGCTCCCCGGCCGGGGAGCTGTTTTTT. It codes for CASSSPAGELFF.

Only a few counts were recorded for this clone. CDR3 sequence reads: CAWSIPYNEQFF. CDR3 nucleotide sequence: TGTGCCTGGAGTATACCGTACAATGAGCAGTTCTTC. The V gene is TRBV30, the J gene TRBJ2-1; D is unresolved. This CDR3 contains 12 residues. Germline V gives CDR1 GTSNPN, CDR2 SVGIG (reference sequence). V dropped 2 bases and J dropped 4 bases, with 6 bases sitting between them.